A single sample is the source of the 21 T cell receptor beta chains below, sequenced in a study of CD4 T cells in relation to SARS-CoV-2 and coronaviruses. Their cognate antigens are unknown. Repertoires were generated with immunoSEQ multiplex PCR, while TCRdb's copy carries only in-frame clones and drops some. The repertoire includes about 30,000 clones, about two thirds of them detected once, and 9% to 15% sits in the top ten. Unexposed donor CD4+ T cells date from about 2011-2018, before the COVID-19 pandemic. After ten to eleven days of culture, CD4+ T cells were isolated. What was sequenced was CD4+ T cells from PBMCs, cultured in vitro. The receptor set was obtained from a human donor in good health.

The CDR3 DNA reads as TGTGCCTGGGACAGCCAAGCTGGTGGTGGCTACACCTTC. This gives the protein CAWDSQAGGGYTF. The chain links TRBV30 to TRBJ1-2, with a possible D match to TRBD1 (5 bases). Germline-derived CDR1 and CDR2 are GTSNPN and SVGIG (reference sequence). The CDR3 has 13 residues. V was shortened by 5 bases and J by 7 bases, with 17 bases between the two germline ends.

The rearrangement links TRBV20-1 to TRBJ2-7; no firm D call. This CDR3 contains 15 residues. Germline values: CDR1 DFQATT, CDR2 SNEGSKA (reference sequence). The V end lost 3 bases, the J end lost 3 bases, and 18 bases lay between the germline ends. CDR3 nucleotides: TGCAGTGCTAGTCTTATCAAAGGGAAGGTCTACGAGCAGTACTTC. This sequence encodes CSASLIKGKVYEQYF.

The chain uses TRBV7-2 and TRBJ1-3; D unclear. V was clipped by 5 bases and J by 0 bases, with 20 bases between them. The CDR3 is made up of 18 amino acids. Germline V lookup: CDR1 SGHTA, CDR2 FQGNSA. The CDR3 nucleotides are TGTGCCAGCAGCCCTAGCCCCCCGGCAGGAATCTCTGGAAACACCATATATTTT. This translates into CASSPSPPAGISGNTIYF.

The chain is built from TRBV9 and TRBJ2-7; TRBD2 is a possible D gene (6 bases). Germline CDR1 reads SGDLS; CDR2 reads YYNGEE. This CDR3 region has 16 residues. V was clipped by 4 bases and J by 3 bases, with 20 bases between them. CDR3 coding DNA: TGTGCCAGCAGCCCACACCTGGACGGGGGTGGCTACGAGCAGTACTTC. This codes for CASSPHLDGGGYEQYF.

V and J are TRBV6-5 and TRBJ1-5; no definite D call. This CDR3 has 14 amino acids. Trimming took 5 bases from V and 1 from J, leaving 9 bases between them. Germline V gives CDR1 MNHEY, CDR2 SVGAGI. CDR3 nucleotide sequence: TGTGCCAGCAGTACCGGATCCAGCAATCAGCCCCAGCATTTT. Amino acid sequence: CASSTGSSNQPQHF.

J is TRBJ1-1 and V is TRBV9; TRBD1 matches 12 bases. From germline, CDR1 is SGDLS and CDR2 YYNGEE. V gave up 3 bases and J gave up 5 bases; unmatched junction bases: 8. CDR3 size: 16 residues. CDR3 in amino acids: CASSAHGTGGGTEAFF. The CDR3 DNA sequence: TGTGCCAGCAGCGCCCACGGGACAGGGGGCGGGACTGAAGCTTTCTTT.

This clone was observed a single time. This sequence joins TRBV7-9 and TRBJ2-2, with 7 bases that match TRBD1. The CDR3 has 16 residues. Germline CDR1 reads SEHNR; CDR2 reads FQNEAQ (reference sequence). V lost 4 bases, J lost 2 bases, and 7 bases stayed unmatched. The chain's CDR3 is CASSSPGQRNTGELFF. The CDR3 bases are TGTGCCAGCAGCTCACCGGGACAGAGAAACACCGGGGAGCTGTTTTTT.

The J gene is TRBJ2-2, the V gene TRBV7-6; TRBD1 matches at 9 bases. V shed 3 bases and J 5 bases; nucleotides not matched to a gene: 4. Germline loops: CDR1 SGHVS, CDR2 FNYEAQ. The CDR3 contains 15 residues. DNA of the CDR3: TGTGCCAGCAGCTTGGGACAGGGCGGAACCGGGGAGCTGTTTTTT. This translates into CASSLGQGGTGELFF. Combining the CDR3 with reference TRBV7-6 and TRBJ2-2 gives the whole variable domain GAGVSQSPRYKVTKRGQDVALRCDPISGHVSLYWYRQALGQGPEFLTYFNYEAQQDKSGLPNDRFSAERPEGSISTLTIQRTEQRDSAMYRCASSLGQGGTGELFFGEGSRLTVL.

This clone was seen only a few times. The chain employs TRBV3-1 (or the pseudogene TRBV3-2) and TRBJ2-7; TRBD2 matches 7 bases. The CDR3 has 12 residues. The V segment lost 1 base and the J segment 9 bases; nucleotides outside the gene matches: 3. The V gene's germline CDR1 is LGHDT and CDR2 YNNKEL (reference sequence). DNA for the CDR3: TGTGCCAGCAGCCAAGGGCCGGGAGGGCAGTACTTC. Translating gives CASSQGPGGQYF.

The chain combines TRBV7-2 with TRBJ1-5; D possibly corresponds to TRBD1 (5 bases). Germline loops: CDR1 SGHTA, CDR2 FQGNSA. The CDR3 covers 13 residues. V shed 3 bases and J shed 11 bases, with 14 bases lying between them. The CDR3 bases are TGTGCCAGCAGCTTCGGGGGATCAGTGGCCCAGCATTTT. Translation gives CASSFGGSVAQHF.

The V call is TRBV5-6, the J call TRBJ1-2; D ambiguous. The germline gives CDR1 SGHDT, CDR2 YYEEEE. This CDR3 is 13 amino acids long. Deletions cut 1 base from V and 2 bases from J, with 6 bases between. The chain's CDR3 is CASSLTENYGYTF. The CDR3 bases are TGTGCCAGCAGCTTGACAGAAAACTATGGCTACACCTTC.

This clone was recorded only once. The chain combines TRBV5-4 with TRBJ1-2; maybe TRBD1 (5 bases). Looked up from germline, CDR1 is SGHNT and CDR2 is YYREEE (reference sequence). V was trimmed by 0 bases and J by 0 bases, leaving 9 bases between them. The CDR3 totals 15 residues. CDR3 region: CASSLAAGPNYGYTF. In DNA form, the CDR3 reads TGTGCCAGCAGCTTGGCGGCAGGGCCTAACTATGGCTACACCTTC.

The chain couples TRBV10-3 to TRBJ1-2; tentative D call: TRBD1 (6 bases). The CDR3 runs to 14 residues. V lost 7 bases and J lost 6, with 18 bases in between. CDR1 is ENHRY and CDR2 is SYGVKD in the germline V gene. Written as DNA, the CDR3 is TGTGCCATCACTAACCGGGGGCCCGAGGATGGCTACACCTTC. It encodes CAITNRGPEDGYTF.

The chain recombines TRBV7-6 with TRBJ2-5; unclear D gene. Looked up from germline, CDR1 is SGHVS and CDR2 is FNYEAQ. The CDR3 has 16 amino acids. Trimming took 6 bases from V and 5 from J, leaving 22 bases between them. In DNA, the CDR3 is TGTGCCAGCAGACAAACATATACGCGAGGCAGGGAGACCCAGTACTTC. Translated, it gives CASRQTYTRGRETQYF.

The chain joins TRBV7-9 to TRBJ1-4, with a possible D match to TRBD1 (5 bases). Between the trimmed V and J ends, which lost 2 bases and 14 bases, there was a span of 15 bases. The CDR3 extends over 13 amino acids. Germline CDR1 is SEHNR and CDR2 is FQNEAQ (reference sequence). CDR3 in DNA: TGTGCCAGCAGCTTAAACGGGGGTCAAAGGCTGTTTTTT. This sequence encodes CASSLNGGQRLFF.

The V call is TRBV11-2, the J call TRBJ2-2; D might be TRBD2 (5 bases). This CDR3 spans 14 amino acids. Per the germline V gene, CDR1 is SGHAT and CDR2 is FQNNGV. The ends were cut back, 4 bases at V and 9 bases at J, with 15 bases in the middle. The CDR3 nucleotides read TGTGCCAGCAGCTCACCAAAGACTACCAGGGAGCTGTTTTTT. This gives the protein CASSSPKTTRELFF.

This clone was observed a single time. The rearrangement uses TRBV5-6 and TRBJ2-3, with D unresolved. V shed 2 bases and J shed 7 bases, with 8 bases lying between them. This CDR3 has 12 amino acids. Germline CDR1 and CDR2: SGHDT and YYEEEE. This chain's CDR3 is CASSLGAHTQYF. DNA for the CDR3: TGTGCCAGCAGCTTAGGAGCCCATACGCAGTATTTT.

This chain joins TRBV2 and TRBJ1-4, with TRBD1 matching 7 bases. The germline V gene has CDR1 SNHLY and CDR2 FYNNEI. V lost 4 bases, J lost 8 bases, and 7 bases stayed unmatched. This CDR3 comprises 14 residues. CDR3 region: CASSGDGQVEKLFF. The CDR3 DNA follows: TGTGCCAGCAGTGGGGATGGACAGGTGGAAAAACTGTTTTTT.

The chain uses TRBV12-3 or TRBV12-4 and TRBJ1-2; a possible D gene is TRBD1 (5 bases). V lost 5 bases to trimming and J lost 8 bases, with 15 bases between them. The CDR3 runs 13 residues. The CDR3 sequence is CASSRPGVGGYTF. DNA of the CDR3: TGTGCCAGCAGTCGCCCGGGGGTGGGAGGCTACACCTTC.

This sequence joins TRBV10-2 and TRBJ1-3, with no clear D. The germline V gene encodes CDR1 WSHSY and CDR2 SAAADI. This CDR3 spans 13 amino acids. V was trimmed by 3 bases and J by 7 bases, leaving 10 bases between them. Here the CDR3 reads CASSDGLGNTIYF. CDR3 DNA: TGCGCCAGCAGTGATGGCCTAGGGAACACCATATATTTT.

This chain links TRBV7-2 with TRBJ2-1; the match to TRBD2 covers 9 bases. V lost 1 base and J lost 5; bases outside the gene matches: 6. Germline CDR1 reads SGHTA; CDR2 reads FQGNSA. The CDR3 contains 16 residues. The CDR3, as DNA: TGTGCCAGCAGCTTAGGTCCTAGCGGGGAAGACAATGAGCAGTTCTTC. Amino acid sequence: CASSLGPSGEDNEQFF.